The entry that follows covers one T cell receptor (beta chain) sequence. The antigen is unknown. This sample was included in a study of T-cell reconstitution after alpha-beta-depleted transplantation in children. Whole-study findings and limits: Expanded graft clones, several hundred of them, were reportedly the source of alpha-beta T cells about two months after transplant. Diversity of TCRbeta at day 60 was high in some patients, arising from surviving recipient T cells and thymic progenitors. At the one-year point after transplant, T-cell counts and TCRbeta diversity were found to come mostly from T cells that had been newly produced.

TCRbeta library preparation incorporated unique molecular identifiers. TCRdb re-called the PCR reads with MiXCR, one entry per CDR3 protein. The sample contains around 270,000 distinct CDR3 sequences, less than 9.5% of which appear only once. This receptor was taken from a female patient aged 2-15 years who had a stem cell transplant for Fanconi anemia, so the T cells may come from the graft donor. The input for sequencing was peripheral blood, taken 360 days after TCRalphabeta/CD19-depleted stem cell transplant.

The CDR3 sequence: CASSVPGPNYGYTF. In nucleotides, the CDR3 is TGTGCCAGCAGTGTCCCAGGGCCAAACTATGGCTACACCTTC. The rearrangement joins TRBV2 to TRBJ1-2, with TRBD1 as a possible D gene (5 bases). CDR3 length: 14 amino acids. The germline V gene has CDR1 SNHLY and CDR2 FYNNEI. V was shortened by 4 bases and J by 2 bases, with 11 bases between the two germline ends.